These 10 T cell receptor beta chains originate from one sample sequenced in a study of T cells in Graves' hyperthyroidism and ophthalmopathy. TCR beta CDR3 region amplification was performed from RNA transcripts. Initially, a first-round RT-PCR of the TCR CDR3 employed the HTBI primer set. MiXCR was run by TCRdb on the multiplex PCR reads, yielding one entry per CDR3 protein. The data hold roughly 500,000 distinct CDR3 sequences, with about 45% observed a single time. What was sequenced was peripheral blood or thyroid tissue (not recorded which). These TCRs come from an adult woman with Graves' disease, either hyperthyroidism or ophthalmopathy (not recorded which).

Ten or more counts support this clonotype. The chain carries TRBV7-9 and TRBJ1-1; no clear D gene. The V gene's germline CDR1 is SEHNR and CDR2 FQNEAQ (reference sequence). The CDR3 covers 14 residues. The V and J ends lost 6 bases and 1 base respectively, with 12 bases between them. The CDR3 protein is CASRPSVENTEAFF. CDR3 nucleotide sequence: TGTGCCAGCAGGCCTTCGGTGGAGAACACTGAAGCTTTCTTT.

This clonotype was found once. This sequence may be a read error, since a much larger clone differs from it by one base. V gene TRBV5-1 combines with J gene TRBJ2-5; TRBD2 matches at 7 bases. TRBJ2-1 matches the DNA end more closely, so the J call is doubtful. The CDR3 length is 16 residues. The V gene's germline CDR1 is SGHRS and CDR2 YFSETQ. The CDR3 region has the DNA TGCGCCAGCACCCCGGCGGGGGTTTCATCCCAAGAGACCCAGTTCTTC. Its protein is CASTPAGVSSQETQFF.

The V and J genes are TRBV10-3 and TRBJ1-2; TRBD1 aligns across 7 bases. The CDR3 spans 11 residues. After removal of 6 bases from V and 5 bases from J, the junction contained 0 bases not matched to a gene. Per the germline V gene, CDR1 is ENHRY and CDR2 is SYGVKD. Written as DNA, the CDR3 is TGTGCCATCAGCAGGGGGTATGGCTACACCTTC. This codes for CAISRGYGYTF.

This clonotype was detected a few times. This chain joins TRBV7-8 and TRBJ1-5, with D perhaps TRBD1 (5 bases). V was clipped by 5 bases and J by 0 bases, with 17 bases between them. Germline loops: CDR1 SGHVS, CDR2 FQNEAQ. CDR3 length: 17 amino acids. In DNA, the CDR3 is TGTGCCAGCAGCAAGAGACAGAGACTTAATAGCAATCAGCCCCAGCATTTT. Encoded protein: CASSKRQRLNSNQPQHF.

CDR3 in amino acids: CASSELGREAFF. In nucleotides, the CDR3 is TGTGCCAGCAGTGAACTGGGGAGGGAGGCTTTCTTT. This chain uses TRBV2 with TRBJ1-1; D is ambiguous. Per germline, CDR1 SNHLY and CDR2 FYNNEI. This CDR3 region has 12 residues. Trimming took off 2 bases at V and 11 bases at J, with 12 bases between the two ends.

This chain uses TRBV10-2 with TRBJ1-5; no reliable D call. Germline lookup yields CDR1 WSHSY and CDR2 SAAADI. The CDR3 covers 16 residues. Trimming took off 4 bases at V and 1 base at J, with 14 bases between the two ends. The CDR3 nucleotides read TGCGCCAGCAGTGTTAGCGGGCAGTGGAGCAATCAGCCCCAGCATTTT. Its protein is CASSVSGQWSNQPQHF.

This clonotype has a count of ten or more. The chain recombines TRBV14 with TRBJ1-6, with unresolved D. CDR1 and CDR2 from the germline V gene are SGHDN and FVKESK. The CDR3 spans 13 residues. Trimming took off 1 base at V and 6 bases at J, with 4 bases between the two ends. The CDR3 spells CASSQVVNSPLHF. CDR3 DNA: TGTGCCAGCAGCCAAGTTGTTAATTCACCCCTCCACTTT.

The sample holds a few counts of this clonotype. The chain recombines TRBV6-1 with TRBJ1-4; 10 bases align to TRBD1. V gave up 4 bases and J gave up 8 bases; unmatched junction bases: 7. The CDR3 spans 15 residues. Germline V gives CDR1 MNHNS, CDR2 SASEGT. The CDR3 protein is CASSARQGAGEKLFF. The DNA of the CDR3 is TGTGCCAGCAGTGCACGACAGGGGGCGGGAGAAAAACTGTTTTTT.

The chain is built from TRBV7-8 and TRBJ2-2; D is uncertain. The V gene lost 5 bases and the J gene lost 0 bases, with 7 bases spanning the gap. The germline V gene has CDR1 SGHVS and CDR2 FQNEAQ. The CDR3 loop spans 14 amino acids. The CDR3 protein is CASSHLANTGELFF. CDR3 bases: TGTGCCAGCAGCCACTTAGCGAACACCGGGGAGCTGTTTTTT.

The chain carries TRBV24-1 and TRBJ1-3; 7 bases fit TRBD1. From germline, CDR1 is KGHDR and CDR2 SFDVKD. The CDR3 is 15 residues long. After removal of 4 bases from V and 1 base from J, the junction contained 3 bases not matched to a gene. The CDR3 loop reads CATSDPRGSGNTIYF. Here the CDR3 DNA reads TGTGCCACCAGTGACCCCAGGGGGTCTGGAAACACCATATATTTT.